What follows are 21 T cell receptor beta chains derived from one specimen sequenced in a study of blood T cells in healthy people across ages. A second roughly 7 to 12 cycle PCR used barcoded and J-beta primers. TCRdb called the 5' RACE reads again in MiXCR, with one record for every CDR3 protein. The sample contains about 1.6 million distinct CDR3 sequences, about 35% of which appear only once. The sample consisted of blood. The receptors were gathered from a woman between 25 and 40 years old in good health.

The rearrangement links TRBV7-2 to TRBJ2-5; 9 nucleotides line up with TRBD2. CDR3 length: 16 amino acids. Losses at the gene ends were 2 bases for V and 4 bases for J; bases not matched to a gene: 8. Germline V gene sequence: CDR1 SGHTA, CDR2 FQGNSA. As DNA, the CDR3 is TGTGCCAGCAGCTTAACCGCGGGACTAGCCAGAGAGACCCAGTACTTC. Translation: CASSLTAGLARETQYF.

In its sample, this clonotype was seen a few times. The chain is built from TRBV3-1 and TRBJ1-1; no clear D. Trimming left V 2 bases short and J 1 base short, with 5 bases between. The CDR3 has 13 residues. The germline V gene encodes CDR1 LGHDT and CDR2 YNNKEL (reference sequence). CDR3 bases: TGTGCCAGCAGCCAAATCGGGAACACTGAAGCTTTCTTT. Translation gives CASSQIGNTEAFF.

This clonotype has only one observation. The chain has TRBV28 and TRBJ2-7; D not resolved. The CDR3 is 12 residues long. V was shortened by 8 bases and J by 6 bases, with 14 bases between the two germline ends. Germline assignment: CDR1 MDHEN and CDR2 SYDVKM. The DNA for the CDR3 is TGTGCCAGCCATCCGGTGACGGGCGAGCAGTACTTC. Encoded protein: CASHPVTGEQYF.

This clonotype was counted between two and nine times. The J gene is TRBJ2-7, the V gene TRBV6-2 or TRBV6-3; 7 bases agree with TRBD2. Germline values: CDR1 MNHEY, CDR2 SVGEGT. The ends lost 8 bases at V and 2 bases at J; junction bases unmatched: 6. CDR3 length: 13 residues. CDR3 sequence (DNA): TGTGCCAGCCAGGCTAGCGGCACCTACGAGCAGTACTTC. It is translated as CASQASGTYEQYF.

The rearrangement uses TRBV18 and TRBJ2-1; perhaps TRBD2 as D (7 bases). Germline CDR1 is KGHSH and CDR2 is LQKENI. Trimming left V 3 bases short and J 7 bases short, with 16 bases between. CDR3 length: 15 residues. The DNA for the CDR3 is TGTGCCAGCTCACCCCGTCCGGGGGGCTTAAATGAGCAGTTCTTC. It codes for CASSPRPGGLNEQFF.

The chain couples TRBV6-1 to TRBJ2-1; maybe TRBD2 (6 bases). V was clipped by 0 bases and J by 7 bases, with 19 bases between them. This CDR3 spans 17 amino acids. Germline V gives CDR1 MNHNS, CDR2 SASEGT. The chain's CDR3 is CASSEARRAAFGNEQFF. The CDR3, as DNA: TGTGCCAGCAGTGAAGCGCGGAGGGCGGCCTTCGGAAATGAGCAGTTCTTC.

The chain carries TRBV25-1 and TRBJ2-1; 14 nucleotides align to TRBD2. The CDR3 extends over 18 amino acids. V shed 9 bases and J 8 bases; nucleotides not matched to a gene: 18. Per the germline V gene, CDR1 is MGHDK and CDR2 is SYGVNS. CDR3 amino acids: CASRGLAGEGVGCDEQFF. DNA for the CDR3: TGTGCCAGTCGGGGACTAGCGGGAGAAGGGGTTGGGTGCGATGAGCAGTTCTTC.

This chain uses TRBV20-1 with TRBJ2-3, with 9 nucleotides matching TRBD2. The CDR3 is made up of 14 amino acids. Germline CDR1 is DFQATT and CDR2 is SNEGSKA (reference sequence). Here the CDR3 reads CSVGKAGGSGTQYF. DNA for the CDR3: TGCTCTGTGGGAAAAGCGGGAGGTTCAGGTACGCAGTATTTT.

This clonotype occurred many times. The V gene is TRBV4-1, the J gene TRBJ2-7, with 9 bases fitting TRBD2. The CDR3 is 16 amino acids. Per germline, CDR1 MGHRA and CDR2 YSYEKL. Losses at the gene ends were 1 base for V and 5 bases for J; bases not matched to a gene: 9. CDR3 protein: CASSQGGAGLAHEQYF. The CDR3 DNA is TGCGCCAGCAGCCAAGGGGGGGCGGGACTAGCCCACGAGCAGTACTTC.

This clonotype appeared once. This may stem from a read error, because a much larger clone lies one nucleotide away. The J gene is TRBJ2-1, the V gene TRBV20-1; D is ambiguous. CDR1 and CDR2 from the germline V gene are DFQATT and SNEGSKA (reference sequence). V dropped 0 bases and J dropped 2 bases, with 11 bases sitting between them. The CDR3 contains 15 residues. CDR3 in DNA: TGCAGTGCTAGAGAGAAGCAAGCTACCTACAATGAGCAGTTCTTC. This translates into CSAREKQATYNEQFF.

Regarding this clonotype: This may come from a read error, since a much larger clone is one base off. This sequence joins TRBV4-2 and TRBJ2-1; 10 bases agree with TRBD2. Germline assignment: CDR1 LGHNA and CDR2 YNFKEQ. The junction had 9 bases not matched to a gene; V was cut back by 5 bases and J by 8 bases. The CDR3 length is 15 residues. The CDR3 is CASSKAGGPGDEQFF. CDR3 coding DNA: TGTGCCAGCAGCAAAGCGGGGGGGCCAGGTGATGAGCAGTTCTTC.

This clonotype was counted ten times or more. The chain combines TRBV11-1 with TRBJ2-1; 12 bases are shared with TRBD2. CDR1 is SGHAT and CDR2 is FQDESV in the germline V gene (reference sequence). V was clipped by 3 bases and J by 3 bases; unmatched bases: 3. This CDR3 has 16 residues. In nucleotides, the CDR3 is TGTGCCAGCAGCTTTGCGACTAGCGGGAGCTACAATGAGCAGTTCTTC. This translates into CASSFATSGSYNEQFF. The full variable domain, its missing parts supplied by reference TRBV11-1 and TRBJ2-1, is EAEVAQSPRYKITEKSQAVAFWCDPISGHATLYWYRQILGQGPELLVQFQDESVVDDSQLPKDRFSAERLKGVDSTLKIQPAELGDSAMYLCASSFATSGSYNEQFFGPGTRLTVL.

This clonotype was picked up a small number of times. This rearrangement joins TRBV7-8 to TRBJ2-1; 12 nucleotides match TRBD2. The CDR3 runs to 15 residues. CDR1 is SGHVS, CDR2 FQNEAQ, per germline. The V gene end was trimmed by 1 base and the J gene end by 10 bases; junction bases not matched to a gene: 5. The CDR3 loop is CASSLVLAGGGEQFF. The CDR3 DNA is TGTGCCAGCAGCTTAGTACTAGCGGGGGGAGGGGAGCAGTTCTTC.

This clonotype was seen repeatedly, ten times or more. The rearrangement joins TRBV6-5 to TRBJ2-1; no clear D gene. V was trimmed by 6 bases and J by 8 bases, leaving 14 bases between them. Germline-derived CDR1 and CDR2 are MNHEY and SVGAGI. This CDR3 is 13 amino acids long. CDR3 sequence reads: CASRRSPGDEQFF. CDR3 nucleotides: TGTGCCAGCAGGCGCTCCCCAGGAGATGAGCAGTTCTTC.

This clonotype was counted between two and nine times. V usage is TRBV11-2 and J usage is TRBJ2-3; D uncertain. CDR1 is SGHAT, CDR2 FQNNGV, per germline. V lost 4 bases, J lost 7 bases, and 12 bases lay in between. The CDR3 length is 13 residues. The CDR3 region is CASSYFGLNTQYF. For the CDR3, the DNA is TGTGCCAGCAGCTATTTTGGGTTGAATACGCAGTATTTT.

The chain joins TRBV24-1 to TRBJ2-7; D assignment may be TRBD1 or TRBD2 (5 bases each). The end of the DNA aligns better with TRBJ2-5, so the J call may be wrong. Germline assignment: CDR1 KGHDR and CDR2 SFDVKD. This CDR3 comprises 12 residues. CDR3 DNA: TGTGCCACCGAGGGGTCTGCAGAGACCCAGTACTTC. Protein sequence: CATEGSAETQYF.

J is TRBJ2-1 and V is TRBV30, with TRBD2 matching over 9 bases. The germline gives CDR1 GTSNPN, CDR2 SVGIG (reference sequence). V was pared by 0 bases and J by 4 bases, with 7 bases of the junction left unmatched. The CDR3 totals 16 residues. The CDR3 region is CAWSVRGGAGYNEQFF. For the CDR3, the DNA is TGTGCCTGGAGTGTACGCGGGGGGGCTGGTTACAATGAGCAGTTCTTC.

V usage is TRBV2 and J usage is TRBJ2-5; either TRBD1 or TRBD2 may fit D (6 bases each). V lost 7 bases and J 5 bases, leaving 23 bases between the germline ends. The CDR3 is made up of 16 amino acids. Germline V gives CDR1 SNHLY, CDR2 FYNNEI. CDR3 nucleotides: TGTGCCAGCATCCTTGAAGGGGGGTCACCACGGGAGACCCAGTACTTC. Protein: CASILEGGSPRETQYF. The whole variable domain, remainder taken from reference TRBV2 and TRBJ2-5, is EPEVTQTPSHQVTQMGQEVILRCVPISNHLYFYWYRQILGQKVEFLVSFYNNEISEKSEIFDDQFSVERPDGSNFTLKIRSTKLEDSAMYFCASILEGGSPRETQYFGPGTRLLVL.

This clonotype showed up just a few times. The CDR3 is CATSPDWRIGQETQYF. The CDR3 DNA follows: TGTGCCACCAGCCCAGATTGGCGTATCGGCCAAGAGACCCAGTACTTC. The chain combines TRBV15 with TRBJ2-5; D not resolved. In germline, CDR1 is LNHNV, CDR2 YYDKDF (reference sequence). Trimming removed 5 bases at V and 1 base at J, with 17 bases between. The CDR3 loop spans 16 amino acids.

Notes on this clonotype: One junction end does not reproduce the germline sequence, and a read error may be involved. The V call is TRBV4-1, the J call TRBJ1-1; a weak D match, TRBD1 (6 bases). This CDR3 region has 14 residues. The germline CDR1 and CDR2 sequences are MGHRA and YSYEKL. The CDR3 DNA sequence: TGCGCCGGCAGCCCAGAGGGGGTTAACACTGAAGCTTTCTTT. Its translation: CAGSPEGVNTEAFF.

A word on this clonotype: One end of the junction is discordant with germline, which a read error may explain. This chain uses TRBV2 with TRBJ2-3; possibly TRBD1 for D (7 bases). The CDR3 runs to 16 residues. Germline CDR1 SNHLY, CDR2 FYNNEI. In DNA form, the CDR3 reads TGTGCCAGCAGTTCCACAGGGGAGGTGGTCACAGATAGGCAGTATTTT. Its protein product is CASSSTGEVVTDRQYF.